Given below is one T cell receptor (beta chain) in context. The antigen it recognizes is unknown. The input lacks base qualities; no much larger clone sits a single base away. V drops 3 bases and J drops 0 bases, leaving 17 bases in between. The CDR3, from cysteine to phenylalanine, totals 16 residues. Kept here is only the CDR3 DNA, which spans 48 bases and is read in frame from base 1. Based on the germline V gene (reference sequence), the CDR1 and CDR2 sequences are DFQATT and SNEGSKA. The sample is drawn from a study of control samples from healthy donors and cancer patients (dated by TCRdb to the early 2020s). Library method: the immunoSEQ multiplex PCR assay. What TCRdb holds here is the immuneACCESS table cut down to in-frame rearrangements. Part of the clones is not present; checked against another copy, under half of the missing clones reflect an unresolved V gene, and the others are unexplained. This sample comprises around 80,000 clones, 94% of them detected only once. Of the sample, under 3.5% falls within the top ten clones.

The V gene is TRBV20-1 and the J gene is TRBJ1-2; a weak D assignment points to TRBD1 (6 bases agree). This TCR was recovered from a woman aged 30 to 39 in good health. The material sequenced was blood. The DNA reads TGCAGTGCTAGTAGTACCCCGGGACACGCTAACTATGGCTACACCTTC. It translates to CSASSTPGHANYGYTF.